The subject of this entry is one T cell receptor beta chain. The entry originates in a study of T cell responses to AZD1222 COVID-19 vaccine. Measured with immunoSEQ multiplex PCR; TCRdb has only the in-frame clones, and not every one. The sample holds about 56,000 clones; approximately 84% are singletons and the top ten take roughly a sixth. CDR3 length equals 17 residues. CDR1 and CDR2 from the germline V gene are LGHNA and YSLEER. With V trimmed by 0 bases and J by 3 bases, 4 bases remained unmatched. Sequenced here: peripheral blood, sampled on day 0 of AZD1222 vaccination. This clonotype was sampled from an adult in good health. This sequence joins TRBV4-3 and TRBJ2-5; 13 positions agree with TRBD2. CDR3 residues: CASSQEFGTSGKETQYF. The DNA for the CDR3 is TGCGCCAGCAGCCAAGAATTCGGGACTAGCGGGAAAGAGACCCAGTACTTC.